The clone carrying this TCR beta chain has more than one count but fewer than ten. This may be a read error: a much more frequent sequence differs by one nucleotide. The source of the sample is a study of T cells in Graves' hyperthyroidism and ophthalmopathy. Using RNA transcripts as the source, TCR beta CDR3 regions were amplified. Carried out on the TCR CDR3, a first-round RT-PCR used the HTBI primer set. TCRdb fed the multiplex PCR reads into MiXCR, producing one record per CDR3 protein. The data hold roughly 660,000 distinct CDR3 sequences, with around 15% observed a single time. This CDR3 region has 14 residues.

The V gene is TRBV12-3 or TRBV12-4, the J gene TRBJ2-7; 8 bases align to TRBD2. The material sequenced was blood. The clonotype was recovered from a man aged 50 to 59 with Graves' hyperthyroidism. This chain's CDR3 is CASSFRGGNYKQYF. Here the CDR3 DNA reads TGTGCCAGCAGTTTCCGGGGGGGCAACTACAAGCAGTACTTC.